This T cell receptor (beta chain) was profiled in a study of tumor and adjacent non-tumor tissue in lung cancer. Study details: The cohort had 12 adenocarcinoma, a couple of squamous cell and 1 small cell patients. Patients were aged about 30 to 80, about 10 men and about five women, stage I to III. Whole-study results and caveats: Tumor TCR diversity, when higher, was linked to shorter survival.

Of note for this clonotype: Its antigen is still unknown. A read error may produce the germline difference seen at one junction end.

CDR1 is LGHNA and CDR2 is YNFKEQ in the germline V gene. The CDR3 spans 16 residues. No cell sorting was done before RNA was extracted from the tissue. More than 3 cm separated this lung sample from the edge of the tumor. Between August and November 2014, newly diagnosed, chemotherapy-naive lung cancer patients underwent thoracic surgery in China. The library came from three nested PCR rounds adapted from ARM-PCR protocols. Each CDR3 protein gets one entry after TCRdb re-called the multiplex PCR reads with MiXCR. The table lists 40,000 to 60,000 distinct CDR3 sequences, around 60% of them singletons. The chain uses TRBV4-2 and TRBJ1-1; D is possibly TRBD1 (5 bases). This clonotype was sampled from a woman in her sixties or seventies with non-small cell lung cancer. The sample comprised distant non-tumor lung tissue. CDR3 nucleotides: TGTGCCAGCATCCAAAAGTTCACAGTAGGGGACACTGAAGCTTTCTTT. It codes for CASIQKFTVGDTEAFF.